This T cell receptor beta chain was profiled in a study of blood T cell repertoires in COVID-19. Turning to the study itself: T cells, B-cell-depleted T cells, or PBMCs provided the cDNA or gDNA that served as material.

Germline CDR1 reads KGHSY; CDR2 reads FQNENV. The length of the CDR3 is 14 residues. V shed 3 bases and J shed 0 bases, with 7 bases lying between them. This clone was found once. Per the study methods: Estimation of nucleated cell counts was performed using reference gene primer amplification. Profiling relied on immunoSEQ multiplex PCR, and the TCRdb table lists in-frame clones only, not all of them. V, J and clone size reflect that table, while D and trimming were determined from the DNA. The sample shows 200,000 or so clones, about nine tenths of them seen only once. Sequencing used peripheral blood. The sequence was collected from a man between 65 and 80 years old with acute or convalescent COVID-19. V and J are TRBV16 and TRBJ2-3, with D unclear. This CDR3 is CASSQQASTDTQYF. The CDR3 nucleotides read TGTGCCAGCAGCCAGCAGGCCAGCACAGATACGCAGTATTTT. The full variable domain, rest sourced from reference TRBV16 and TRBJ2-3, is GEEVAQTPKHLVRGEGQKAKLYCAPIKGHSYVFWYQQVLKNEFKFLISFQNENVFDETGMPKERFSAKCLPNSPCSLEIQATKLEDSAVYFCASSQQASTDTQYFGPGTRLTVL.